This is a list of T cell receptor beta chains from one sample in a study of T-cell memory formation after mild COVID-19. A single record per CDR3 protein comes from TCRdb applying MiXCR to the 5' RACE reads. The data hold roughly 580,000 distinct CDR3 sequences, with roughly 18% observed a single time. Sequencing used PBMCs or a T cell subset sorted from them (not recorded which). All receptors come from an adult woman who had mild COVID-19 (a few samples of this study predate the infection). Cell type and time point are not known. CDR3s include the opening cysteine and the closing phenylalanine or tryptophan. D genes are given only for firm matches. Expanded clones are given a class, and other clones once, few, many or no size at all.

clone size	D gene	J gene	V gene	CDR3 DNA	CDR3 protein
NA	TRBD2	TRBJ2-1	TRBV7-9	TGTGCCAGCAGCTTAGATCTAGCGGGGGCGACGTTCTTC	CASSLDLAGATFF
NA	TRBD2	TRBJ2-7	TRBV30	TGTGCCTCGGCGGGGGGCAGACACGAGCAGTACTTC	CASAGGRHEQYF
few	NA	TRBJ2-7	TRBV11-2	TGTGCCAGCAGCTTATTGCTCAGTAGCGGAACCTACGAGCAGTACTTC	CASSLLLSSGTYEQYF
NA	TRBD1	TRBJ2-7	TRBV27	TGTGCCAGCAGTTTATCCGGGACAGCCAGCTACGAGCAGTACTTC	CASSLSGTASYEQYF
NA	NA	TRBJ2-7	TRBV2	TGTGCCAGCAGGCCTTACTACGAGCAGTACTTC	CASRPYYEQYF
NA	NA	TRBJ2-7	TRBV7-9	TGTGCCAGCAGCTCGGGCAACGGGCACCCCTCCTACGAGCAGTACTTC	CASSSGNGHPSYEQYF
few	NA	TRBJ1-4	TRBV20-1	TGCAGTGCTTCCTTGGGGGGGGTCGAAAAACTGTTTTTT	CSASLGGVEKLFF
NA	NA	TRBJ2-3	TRBV29-1	TGCAGCACGCGTCAGGGCAGTTACACAGATACGCAGTATTTT	CSTRQGSYTDTQYF
few	NA	TRBJ2-7	TRBV4-1	TGCGCCAGCAGCCAAGATCCCCGGGGTAGCTCCTACGAGCAGTACTTC	CASSQDPRGSSYEQYF
few	TRBD2	TRBJ2-3	TRBV29-1	TGCAGCGTTGAGAGAGCGGGAGTGGCAGATACGCAGTATTTT	CSVERAGVADTQYF
NA	TRBD2	TRBJ2-1	TRBV27	TGTGCCAGCAGTTATTCTAGCGGGGGGGGTCGTGGCGATGAGCAGTTCTTC	CASSYSSGGGRGDEQFF
few	NA	TRBJ2-5	TRBV25-1	TGTGCCAGCAGTGCACTAAGTGGGACCCAGTACTTC	CASSALSGTQYF
NA	NA	TRBJ2-7	TRBV5-4	TGTGCCAGCGACAAATGGCCGGGAGCCTACGAGCAGTACTTC	CASDKWPGAYEQYF
few	TRBD2	TRBJ2-1	TRBV7-6	TGTGCCAGCAGAAGCGGGAGGCTGGGCAATGAGCAGTTCTTC	CASRSGRLGNEQFF
few	NA	TRBJ1-1	TRBV12-3/TRBV12-4	TGTGCCAGCAGTTTAGGTGACCCGAACCATGACGCTTTCTTT	CASSLGDPNHDAFF
NA	NA	TRBJ2-5	TRBV6-2/TRBV6-3	TGTGCCAGCAGCCTCTCACTTAAGGAGACCCAGTACTTC	CASSLSLKETQYF
NA	NA	TRBJ2-1	TRBV3-1	TGTGCCAGCAGCCAGACCAGGGACACCTACAATGAGCAGTTCTTC	CASSQTRDTYNEQFF
NA	NA	TRBJ2-5	TRBV25-1	TGTGCCAGCAGTGACATACAGGATACCTCGGAGACCCAGTACTTC	CASSDIQDTSETQYF
NA	TRBD2	TRBJ2-1	TRBV5-1	TGCGCCAGCAGCCCCGGGACTAGCGGGGGGGCCTACTACAATGAGCAGTTCTTC	CASSPGTSGGAYYNEQFF
few	NA	TRBJ2-7	TRBV6-1	TGTGCCAGCAGTGAATATCGCAATTACGAGCAGTACTTC	CASSEYRNYEQYF
NA	TRBD1	TRBJ2-4	TRBV4-1	TGCGCCAGCAGCCAGGGGGGAGGACAGGGTGAATCCAAAAACATTCAGTACTTC	CASSQGGGQGESKNIQYF
NA	TRBD1	TRBJ1-1	TRBV29-1	TGCAGCGTGTACAGGGGCGGGGGTGAAGCTTTCTTT	CSVYRGGGEAFF
NA	NA	TRBJ2-2	TRBV5-4	TGTGCCAGCAGCTTACAGGAGCTGGAAGGCACCGGGGAGCTGTTTTTT	CASSLQELEGTGELFF
few	NA	TRBJ2-3	TRBV20-1	TGCAGTGCTGCGAGGCCTAGCACAGATACGCAGTATTTT	CSAARPSTDTQYF
few	TRBD2	TRBJ2-1	TRBV2	TGTGCCAGCAGTGAACTAGCGGGCTATGAGCAGTTCTTC	CASSELAGYEQFF
many	TRBD2	TRBJ2-7	TRBV5-1	TGCGCCAGCCGCTCACGGAGTCTCGAGCGGGAGTCCTCGTCCTACGAGCAGTACTTC	CASRSRSLERESSSYEQYF
few	NA	TRBJ1-6	TRBV12-3/TRBV12-4	TGTGCCAGCAGTTCTGTCAGGAGACTTGGATCTCGTTCACCCCTCCACTTT	CASSSVRRLGSRSPLHF
few	TRBD1	TRBJ1-2	TRBV12-3/TRBV12-4	TGTGCCAGCAGAGGGACAGTCCAGCATGGCTACACCTTC	CASRGTVQHGYTF
few	TRBD2	TRBJ2-2	TRBV5-4	TGTGCCAGCAGTCTCCCTAGCGGGGGGGCGCTAACCGGGGAGCTGTTTTTT	CASSLPSGGALTGELFF
NA	TRBD2	TRBJ2-7	TRBV6-5	TGTGCCAGCAGAACCCAAGGAAGTCTAGCGGGAGCGTACGAGCAGTACTTC	CASRTQGSLAGAYEQYF
NA	NA	TRBJ2-3	TRBV9	TGTGCCAGCAGCCTTAACTGGGGAGGATCAGATACGCAGTATTTT	CASSLNWGGSDTQYF
NA	TRBD1	TRBJ1-2	TRBV27	TGTGCCAGCAGTCCCGGACAGGGCCTCCCCCCTAACTATGGCTACACCTTC	CASSPGQGLPPNYGYTF
NA	TRBD2	TRBJ2-5	TRBV29-1	TGCAGCGTTGACGGGCTAGCGGGACGCCAAGAGACCCAGTACTTC	CSVDGLAGRQETQYF
NA	TRBD1	TRBJ1-2	TRBV7-9	TGTGCCAGCAGCGCCGACCGACAGGGATCATATGGCTACACCTTC	CASSADRQGSYGYTF